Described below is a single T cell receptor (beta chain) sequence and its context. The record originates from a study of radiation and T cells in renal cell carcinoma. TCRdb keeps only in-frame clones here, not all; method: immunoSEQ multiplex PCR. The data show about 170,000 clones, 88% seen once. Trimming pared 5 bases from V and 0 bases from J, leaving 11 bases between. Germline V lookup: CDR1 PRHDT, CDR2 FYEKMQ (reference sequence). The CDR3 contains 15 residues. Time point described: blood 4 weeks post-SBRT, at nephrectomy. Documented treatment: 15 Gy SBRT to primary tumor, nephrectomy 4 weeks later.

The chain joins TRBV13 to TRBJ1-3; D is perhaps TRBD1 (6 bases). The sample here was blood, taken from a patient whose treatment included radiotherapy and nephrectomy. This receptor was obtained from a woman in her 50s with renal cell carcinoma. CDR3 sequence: CASSHRVSSGNTIYF. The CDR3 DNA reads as TGTGCCAGCAGCCACAGGGTCAGCTCTGGAAACACCATATATTTT.